This T cell receptor (beta chain) was recovered during a study of control samples from healthy donors and cancer patients. Clones were sequenced by immunoSEQ multiplex PCR, and TCRdb holds only the in-frame ones, with some missing. The sample holds roughly 20,000 clones; around 84% are singletons and the top ten take roughly 24%. CDR1 is SEHNR, CDR2 FQNEAQ, per germline (reference sequence). V was trimmed by 9 bases and J by 8 bases, leaving 13 bases between them. This CDR3 is built from 11 residues. This receptor was taken from a man in his fifties or sixties with colorectal cancer. The chain links TRBV7-9 to TRBJ1-2; D is perhaps TRBD1 (5 bases). The sample was PBMCs. The CDR3 loop reads CASFDSQGYTF. CDR3 DNA: TGTGCCAGTTTTGACAGCCAGGGCTACACCTTC.